This T cell receptor (beta chain) was obtained from a study of cytomegalovirus exposure and HLA in healthy donors (dated by TCRdb to 2016 to 2017). Study-wide context: An earlier analysis of more than 550 of the donors reported 250 to 350 Gb of sequence data and around 110 million unique TCR beta sequences obtained from about 180 million T cells. A later genetic analysis used genome-wide SNP genotypes for about 60% of the roughly 700 donors, treating that subset as a discovery cohort. To decide whether each TCR beta V gene segment behaved as functional or pseudogenic, an earlier analysis of some 600 of the donors relied on high-throughput TCR beta sequencing. Alongside the repertoire data, information on donor age, sex, ethnicity and CMV serostatus was compiled. Because of strong linkage in the cohort, a few DR-DQ haplotypes were treated as single units for association and clustering. HLA typing covered class I and class II loci at four-digit resolution. The number of donors typed differed by locus, with 629-630 for A, B, C, DRB1 and DQB1, about 500 for DQA1, 600 to 610 for DPA1, and around 450 for DPB1. The T cell repertoires of several hundred subjects were profiled by immunosequencing and related to cytomegalovirus serostatus. Rather than drawing on any new phenotypic data, the later analysis identified candidate immune exposures from TCR beta sequences and the way those sequences occurred across donors. A later analysis re-examined previously published TCR beta repertoires from 610 or so donors and added high-resolution HLA genotyping to investigate patterns of TCR occurrence. Besides the first cohort of roughly 660 subjects, a separate validation cohort made up of 120 different subjects was used. Every repertoire in the discovery cohort had been generated on one and the same sequencing platform. On average, 235,054 unique TCR beta nucleotide sequences were sequenced per donor among about 400 genotyped donors of the cohort, with about 19% of those sequences being non-productive. An early release covering approximately 600 HLA-typed donors comprised around 300 gigabases of sequencing data and around 86 million unique TCR sequences. High-throughput TCR immunosequencing, statistical association of individual TCRs with disease status, and machine learning were combined to predict cytomegalovirus infection status. Of the roughly 400 genotyped donors, 65% to 90% fell in the genetic ancestry cluster associated with self-reported Caucasian donors. The study aimed to test whether cataloging public T cell receptors could reveal signatures of past pathogen exposure. Points the paper makes about the study in general: A further reported finding was that TCR beta sequences accurately predicted the HLA-A and HLA-B alleles for most subjects in the first cohort. In a later analysis, HLA-associated TCR beta chains were found to be more clonally expanded and to have lower generation probabilities than equally common non-associated chains. The study gave a list of 150 to 200 TCR beta chains associated with cytomegalovirus. A later analysis reported that several top co-occurrence clusters appeared linked to parvovirus B19, influenza, CMV and Epstein-Barr virus. In vitro tests confirmed that a few of the cytomegalovirus-associated TCR beta chains recognize cytomegalovirus antigens. The classifier was reported to diagnose cytomegalovirus status with high specificity and sensitivity in both the original and validation cohorts. Correlated functional status among segregating V segments might reflect linkage disequilibrium, but an unknown experimental factor could not be ruled out. According to a later analysis, most CMV-associated TCR beta chains appeared to be HLA-restricted, and the HLA associations seemed to be driven largely by CMV exposure. Because counts were too low, seventeen rarely observed V segments, including chromosome 9 orphons, were left out of the earlier analysis of 587 of the donors. In a later genetic analysis, fewer N-insertions in productive TCRs were reported among donors in an Asian-associated ancestry cluster than the roughly 700-donor mean. In an earlier analysis of about 600 of the donors, most TCR beta V segments appeared in productive rearrangements about 87% or about 30% of the time, broadly matching IMGT annotations. Immune exposure information for the cohort was limited to CMV serostatus. A later analysis found that TCR association rates varied across HLA loci, with DRB1 alleles showing the most associated TCRs and HLA-C alleles the fewest. Most TCR sequences were seen in very few donors, while some public TCRs were found in many individuals. Because HLA typing was unavailable for some donors at each locus, only the typed subset was used in association tests. Specific HLA alleles were associated with 15,000 to 20,000 TCR beta sequences at a false discovery rate of 0.05 in a later analysis. The authors suggested that the approach could potentially be extended to other disease states and immunological phenotypes. V-gene and J-gene trimming of TCR beta chains was associated with a missense DCLRE1C variant in a later genetic analysis, and the association was replicated in an independent cohort. In this cohort, only TCR beta chains were sequenced, and detectable features were limited by the absence of alpha or paired-chain data. Roughly uniform sequencing depth across donors was assumed in presence/absence analyses, although this assumption may not hold. The 87-base-pair reads could not distinguish some IMGT-functional V segments, including TRBV6-2 and TRBV6-3, so those segments were excluded. When HLA alleles, especially DR and DQ, strongly co-occurred, TCR associations were difficult to assign to individual alleles. A cluster of highly shared sequence variants was judged likely to be a technical artifact of the sequencing pipeline.

The cohort consisted of approximately 670 healthy bone marrow donors. Cohort members were all nominally healthy when sampled, although unrecorded immune exposures were likely present. The donor tested CMV seronegative and was one of the 352 seronegative cohort members. Every donor gave a peripheral blood sample, and the peripheral blood mononuclear cells from that sample were used for TCR beta sequencing. Genomic DNA was extracted from the blood cell samples with the Qiagen DNeasy Blood Extraction Kit. At the junction V is shortened by 6 bases and J by 4 bases, with 13 bases in between. The CDR3 numbers 13 residues from cysteine through phenylalanine. Kept here is only the CDR3 DNA, which spans 39 bases and is read in frame from base 1. CDR1 SGHVS and CDR2 FQNEAQ were looked up in the germline V gene. Comments on this clone: Its antigen is not yet known. No quality values exist for individual bases; no much larger clone is one base distant. The same CDR3 arises from other DNA sequences in this sample as well.

Library method: the immunoSEQ multiplex PCR assay. A mixture of 60 forward primers for TCR Vbeta segments and 13 reverse primers for TCR Jbeta segments was used in the multiplex PCR. A multiplex PCR assay on genomic DNA amplified the CDR3 region of rearranged TCR beta genes. On the Illumina HiSeq System, the amplified TCR beta libraries were sequenced as 87-base-pair reads. From the authors' description of their analysis: In a later analysis, roughly 80 million unique TCR beta chains were counted across the approximately 640 repertoires, and roughly 11 million of these chains were shared by at least two donors. A nearest-neighbor algorithm error-corrected the raw reads and collapsed the reads into unique sequences, merging closely related sequences to remove PCR and sequencing errors. Alignment of CDR3 sequences to IMGT reference sequences was used to assign V, D and J gene segments. Each retained sequence needed at least a six-nucleotide match to both a V gene segment and a J gene segment. A rearrangement counted as productive if the CDR3 had no stop codons and remained in frame with V and J, and every other rearrangement counted as non-productive. Following IMGT convention, CDR3 was defined as the stretch from the second conserved V-encoded cysteine up to the conserved J-encoded phenylalanine. The earlier analysis of about 590 of the donors excluded sequences that lacked an unambiguous match to a single V gene segment. An earlier analysis of some 500 of the donors classified V segments as functional when productive rearrangements were above 56.7% and as segregating when the standard deviation between donors was above 5%. A statistical classification framework was built to diagnose cytomegalovirus status from the catalog of TCR beta chain sequences. V and J gene assignment, in a later analysis, came from comparing TCR nucleotide sequences with IMGT/GENE-DB human TR gene sequences. A later analysis assigned CDR3 sequences and most-parsimonious VDJ recombination scenarios with the TCRdist pipeline. In a later analysis, each TCR beta chain was defined by its CDR3 amino acid sequence together with its V-gene family, and reads without a unique V-gene family were excluded. To address suspected cross-contamination and a sequencing artifact, a later analysis removed 592 highly shared, low-generation-probability nucleotide sequences. A later analysis calculated a clonal expansion index for each public chain from normalized within-repertoire ranks of inferred template counts. A later analysis computed generation probabilities with a VDJ recombination model fitted to out-of-frame rearrangements, and checked the results against IGoR. Hypergeometric tests were used in a later analysis to score TCR-TCR, TCR-HLA and TCR-CMV co-occurrence, with a repertoire-size bias correction applied to the TCR pairs. In a later analysis, false discovery rates were estimated by permuting HLA or CMV assignments 20 times. In a later analysis, co-occurring TCRs were grouped using DBSCAN, and TCRdist sequence similarity was added for clustering within HLA-allele-positive subsets. For co-occurrence clustering, repertoires with fewer than 30,000 or more than 120,000 public chains were excluded, along with 4 to 6 repertoires with anomalous nucleotide sharing. TCRdb obtained this table from immuneACCESS and retained in-frame rearrangements with V and J assigned. These tables miss some clones; where compared with another copy, unresolved V genes account for less than half of the shortfall, and the remainder is unexplained. That table is the source of V, J and clone size, and D and trimming were worked out from the DNA. Recorded for this sample are some 160,000 clones; around 74% of them occurred a single time. Together, the top ten hold more than 1.1% of the sample.

The rearranged chain carries TRBV7-8 and TRBJ2-7; a tentative D match to TRBD1 spans 5 bases. The sequence was collected from a woman in her 30s in good health and CMV-seronegative. The sample consisted of PBMCs. The DNA is TGTGCCAGCAGGGAAAAACAGGCATACGAGCAGTACTTC. Its coded protein is CASREKQAYEQYF.